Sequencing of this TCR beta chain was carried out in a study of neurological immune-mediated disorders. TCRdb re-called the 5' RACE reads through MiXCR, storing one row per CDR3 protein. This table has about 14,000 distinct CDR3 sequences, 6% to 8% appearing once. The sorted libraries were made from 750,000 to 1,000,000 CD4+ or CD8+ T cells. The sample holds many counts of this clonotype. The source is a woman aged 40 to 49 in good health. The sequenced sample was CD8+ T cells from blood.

As DNA, the CDR3 is TGCAGCGTTGGGGAACGGGACGGGTATGGGAATGAGCAGTTCTTC. Amino acid sequence: CSVGERDGYGNEQFF. J is TRBJ2-1 and V is TRBV29-1; D may be TRBD1 or TRBD2 (5 bases each). The CDR3 has 15 amino acids. V shed 4 bases and J shed 7 bases, with 20 bases lying between them. The germline V gene has CDR1 SQVTM and CDR2 ANQGSEA.